This T cell receptor beta chain was sequenced for a study of HIV-infected patients and healthy controls. Regarding the study as a whole: HIV-infected patients and controls differed significantly in mean usage of eight alpha and eight beta V genes.

This clonotype was picked up many times. No antigen is known for it. The repertoire came from unfractionated whole blood and reflected all unsorted peripheral T cells. RNA came from around 2.3 ml of peripheral blood. Alpha and beta constant-region primers primed reverse transcription of around 550 ng RNA. Using multiplexing indices, alpha and beta chain libraries were generated apart by chain-specific third strand synthesis. Two random hexamers, added before amplification and joined, formed each molecule's 12-nucleotide barcode. TCRdb reprocessed the 5' RACE reads via MiXCR and lists one record per CDR3 protein. Here the sample spans around 18,000 distinct CDR3 sequences, roughly a tenth being singletons. Trimming took off 2 bases at V and 7 bases at J, with 15 bases between the two ends. The CDR3 runs 15 residues. The germline CDR1 and CDR2 sequences are SGHVS and FNYEAQ.

The source of this sequence is an adult in good health. Material: blood. V usage is TRBV7-6 and J usage is TRBJ2-1, with D maybe TRBD2 (6 bases). For the CDR3, the DNA is TGTGCCAGCAGCTTACTAGCGTACGAACAGAATGAGCAGTTCTTC. This sequence encodes CASSLLAYEQNEQFF.